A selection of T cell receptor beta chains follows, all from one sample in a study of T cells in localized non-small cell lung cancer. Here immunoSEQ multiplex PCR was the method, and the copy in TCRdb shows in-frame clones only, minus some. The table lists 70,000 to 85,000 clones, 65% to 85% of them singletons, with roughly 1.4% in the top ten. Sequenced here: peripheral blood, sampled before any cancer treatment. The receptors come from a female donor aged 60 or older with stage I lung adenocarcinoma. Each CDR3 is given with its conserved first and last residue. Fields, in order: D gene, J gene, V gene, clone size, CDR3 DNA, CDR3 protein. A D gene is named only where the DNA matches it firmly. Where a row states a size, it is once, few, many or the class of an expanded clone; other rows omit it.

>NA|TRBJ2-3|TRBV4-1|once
TGCGCCAGCAGGGATCAATTGGGCACAGATACGCAGTATTTT
CASRDQLGTDTQYF
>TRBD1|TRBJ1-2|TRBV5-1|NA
TGCGCCAGCAGCCCACGACTGGAGACAGGGGGCTATGGCTACACCTTC
CASSPRLETGGYGYTF
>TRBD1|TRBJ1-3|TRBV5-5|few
TGTGCCAGCAGCTCGGACGGGACAGTGAACTCTGGAAACACCATATATTTT
CASSSDGTVNSGNTIYF
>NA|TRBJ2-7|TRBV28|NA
TGTGCCAGCAGTTTATACAGGGTCCACGAGCAGTACTTC
CASSLYRVHEQYF
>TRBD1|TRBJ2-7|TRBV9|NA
TGTGCCAGCAGCCCCCTTCGAAACAGGGGGAGAGCCGAGCAGTACTTC
CASSPLRNRGRAEQYF
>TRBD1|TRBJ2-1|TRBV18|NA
TGTGCCAGCTCACCGAGGACAGGGTACAATGAGCAGTTCTTC
CASSPRTGYNEQFF
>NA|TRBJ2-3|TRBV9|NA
TGTGCCAGCAGCGCCCAGGGAGTCCGTCACACAGATACGCAGTATTTT
CASSAQGVRHTDTQYF
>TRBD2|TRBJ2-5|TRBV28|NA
TGTGCCAGCGGACTACTAGCGGGGAAGGAGACCCAGTACTTC
CASGLLAGKETQYF
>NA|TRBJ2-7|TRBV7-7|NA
TGTGCCAGCAGCGAAGGGGGGGGGTCCTACGAGCAGTACTTC
CASSEGGGSYEQYF
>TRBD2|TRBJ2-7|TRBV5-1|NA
TGCGCCAGCAGCTGGCCCCAGGGACTAGCGGGAGACCTCTACGAGCAGTACTTC
CASSWPQGLAGDLYEQYF
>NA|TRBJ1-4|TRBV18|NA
TGTGCCAGCTCCTTAGGGCGGCGGGGGAAGAAACTGTTTTTT
CASSLGRRGKKLFF
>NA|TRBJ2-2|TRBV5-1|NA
TGCGCCAGCAGCTTGACCCCCTCGGGCACCGGGGAGCTGTTTTTT
CASSLTPSGTGELFF
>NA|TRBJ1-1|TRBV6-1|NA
TGTGCCAGCAGTGATCGGGGCAGTCTCCTAATGAACACTGAAGCTTTCTTT
CASSDRGSLLMNTEAFF
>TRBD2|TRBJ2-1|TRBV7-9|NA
TGTGCCAGCAGCTTAGGGACTAGCAATGAGCAGTTCTTC
CASSLGTSNEQFF
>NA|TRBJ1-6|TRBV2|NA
TGTGCCAGCAGACGGGACGCCACACCGAGATCCTATAATTCACCCCTCCACTTT
CASRRDATPRSYNSPLHF
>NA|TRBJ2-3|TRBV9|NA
TGTGCCAGCAGCGTAGTCACAAGCACAGATACGCAGTATTTT
CASSVVTSTDTQYF
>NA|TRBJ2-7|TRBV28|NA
TGTGCCAGCAGGTCAGGGGGGGCCACAAGCTCCTACGAGCAGTACTTC
CASRSGGATSSYEQYF
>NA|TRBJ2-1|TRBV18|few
TGTGCCAGCTCACCAGCGGGGCGATACAATGAGCAGTTCTTC
CASSPAGRYNEQFF
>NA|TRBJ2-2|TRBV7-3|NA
TGTGCCAGCAGCCCCTACGGATCGAACACCGGGGAGCTGTTTTTT
CASSPYGSNTGELFF
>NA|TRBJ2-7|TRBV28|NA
TGTGCCAGCAGTAATACAGCCTACGAGCAGTACTTC
CASSNTAYEQYF
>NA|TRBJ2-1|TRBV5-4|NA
TGTGCCAGCAGCTTGGCTTCGGGAGTAAGGAATGAGCAGTTCTTC
CASSLASGVRNEQFF
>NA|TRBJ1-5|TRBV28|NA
TGTGCCAGCAGTCCCGACCGGTACTCCAATCAGCCCCAGCATTTT
CASSPDRYSNQPQHF